This T cell receptor beta chain was sequenced for a study of blood T cell repertoires in COVID-19. Data came from immunoSEQ multiplex PCR; TCRdb stores just in-frame clones and leaves some out. The sample includes about 150,000 clones, approximately 80% seen only once; the top ten take about 8.4%. Deletions cut 2 bases from V and 3 bases from J, with 9 bases between. The CDR3 runs 14 residues. Germline V gene data show CDR1 as SGHTA and CDR2 as FQGNSA. The clonotype was recovered from a woman between 55 and 75 years old with active or convalescent COVID-19. Input material: peripheral blood. The gene calls are TRBV7-2 and TRBJ2-3, with D tentatively TRBD2 (5 bases). In nucleotides, the CDR3 is TGTGCCAGCAGCTTACGGCGGAGGACAGATACGCAGTATTTT. This gives the protein CASSLRRRTDTQYF.